Below are 8 T cell receptor beta chains sequenced from a single sample in a study of post-analysis software for immune sequencing data. These receptors have no identified antigens. Prepared TCR beta cDNA libraries contained unique molecular identifiers. TCRdb processed the PCR reads anew with MiXCR; each CDR3 protein has one entry. The sample includes some 260,000 distinct CDR3 sequences, 36% of them seen just once. General study points: Among roughly five TRBV segments more frequent in patients than controls were TRBV5-6, TRBV5-1 and TRBV20-1.

The sample taken for sequencing was blood. These receptors were collected from a girl aged 5 to 17 with multiple sclerosis.

The chain recombines TRBV7-9 with TRBJ2-5, with D perhaps matching TRBD1 (6 bases). The J call is uncertain, as TRBJ2-7 better fits the DNA end. The CDR3 length is 14 residues. Germline V lookup: CDR1 SEHNR, CDR2 FQNEAQ (reference sequence). The CDR3 region has the DNA TGTGCCAGCAGCTTAGACTGGGACAACGACGAGCAGTACTTC. Translation gives CASSLDWDNDEQYF.

Only a few counts were recorded for this clonotype. This chain links TRBV29-1 with TRBJ2-5, with 10 bases matching TRBD1. Germline V gene lookup returns CDR1 SQVTM and CDR2 ANQGSEA. Germline trimming cut 4 bases from V and 5 bases from J; bases unmatched to any gene: 10. The length of the CDR3 is 15 residues. The DNA for the CDR3 is TGCAGCGTTGTAAGACAGGGGGCGCGTACGGAGACCCAGTACTTC. It yields the protein CSVVRQGARTETQYF.

This clonotype was seen more than once but under ten times. A much bigger clone sits one base away, suggesting this may be a read error. The chain is built from TRBV5-1 and TRBJ2-4, with 11 bases identical to TRBD2. Germline V gene data show CDR1 as SGHRS and CDR2 as YFSETQ. This CDR3 is built from 14 residues. The V segment lost 3 bases and the J segment 13 bases; nucleotides outside the gene matches: 9. CDR3 residues: CASSSSGGYNEQYF. In DNA form, the CDR3 reads TGCGCCAGCAGCTCTAGCGGGGGGTACAATGAGCAGTACTTC.

The table lists this clonotype with many counts. The chain carries TRBV11-2 and TRBJ2-5; 10 bases agree with TRBD2. Germline V lookup: CDR1 SGHAT, CDR2 FQNNGV. This CDR3 region has 15 residues. Trimming took 6 bases from V and 9 from J; bases not matched to a gene: 13. The CDR3 loop is CASRPLAGAPGAQYF. The CDR3 coding sequence is TGTGCCAGCAGGCCGCTAGCGGGAGCCCCGGGGGCCCAGTACTTC.

A few counts support this clonotype. The chain combines TRBV30 with TRBJ1-1, with D tentatively TRBD1 (5 bases). The CDR3 sequence is 15 residues long. V was shortened by 2 bases and J by 4 bases, with 17 bases between the two germline ends. Germline CDR1 is GTSNPN and CDR2 is SVGIG (reference sequence). The CDR3 DNA is TGTGCCTGGAGTCCCGAGGGACCCAAGGTCACTGAAGCTTTCTTT. Protein product: CAWSPEGPKVTEAFF.

This clonotype was counted at least ten times. The chain links TRBV6-5 to TRBJ2-1, with TRBD2 as a possible D gene (6 bases). Germline V CDR1 and CDR2: MNHEY, SVGAGI. The V and J ends lost 0 bases and 1 base respectively, with 10 bases between them. The CDR3 has 16 residues. CDR3 in DNA: TGTGCCAGCAGTTACTCGGGGGGAGGTTCCTACAATGAGCAGTTCTTC. Protein sequence: CASSYSGGGSYNEQFF.

This clonotype was detected only a few times. This chain links TRBV12-3 or TRBV12-4 with TRBJ2-2, with D possibly being TRBD1 (7 bases). Trimming took 1 base from V and 7 from J, leaving 13 bases between them. This CDR3 region has 15 residues. CDR3 residues: CASSLEGRGVGELFF. CDR3 DNA sequence: TGTGCCAGCAGTTTAGAAGGCAGGGGGGTCGGGGAGCTGTTTTTT.

This clonotype was seen repeatedly, ten times or more. This chain connects TRBV7-9 to TRBJ2-1, with TRBD1 identical over 7 bases. Germline V gene lookup returns CDR1 SEHNR and CDR2 FQNEAQ (reference sequence). Trimming cost V 5 bases and J 2 bases; bases outside gene matches: 9. This CDR3 contains 16 residues. The CDR3, as DNA: TGTGCCAGCAGCCCTTGGACAGGATGGGCCTACAATGAGCAGTTCTTC. Amino acid sequence: CASSPWTGWAYNEQFF.